This TCR beta chain stems from a study of identical twins. This clonotype has just a few counts. Its target is unknown. This CDR3 has 15 residues. V lost 2 bases to trimming and J lost 5 bases; unmatched junction nucleotides: 8. Germline V gene sequence: CDR1 KGHSH, CDR2 LQKENI. Study-level points and caveats: Cord blood beta clonotypes present at high abundance carried fewer insertions; no such pattern appeared in memory repertoires. Cross-sectional statistical analysis was relied on for the conclusions, without the same donors being followed.

Template switching supplied a universal primer site; unique molecular identifiers were carried on the cDNA. Via MiXCR, TCRdb re-called the 5' RACE reads, giving one row per CDR3 protein. In the table there are 750,000 to 950,000 distinct CDR3 sequences, over 9% of which are singletons. This sample was also put to use in a study of yellow fever vaccine responses in identical twins. As that report states: Vaccine-induced T cell responses in twins were reportedly observed to appear partly convergent, partly personalized.

This chain links TRBV18 with TRBJ2-5; 7 bases are shared with TRBD1. The sequenced sample consisted of PBMCs. This clonotype originated in a woman aged 18-29 years in good health. CDR3 bases: TGTGCCAGCTCACCATCAGCACAGGGGAGTGAGACCCAGTACTTC. Its protein product is CASSPSAQGSETQYF.